The T cell receptor beta chain described here comes from a study of T cells in Graves' hyperthyroidism and ophthalmopathy (dated by TCRdb to between 2017 and 2020). With regard to the full study: Peripheral blood samples were taken at initial diagnosis, before any treatment was given. TCR V-J signatures able to tell the groups apart were searched for in a discovery cohort of 100 patients, of whom 40 to 45 had Graves' ophthalmopathy and under 65 had stable Graves' hyperthyroidism. Prospective prediction of ophthalmopathy was tested in an independent validation cohort consisting of fewer than 20 hyperthyroidism patients and approximately 16 patients who later progressed to ophthalmopathy. For training and testing, the 100 or so patients in the discovery cohort were randomly divided in a 7:3 ratio. Thyroid tissue and blood T-cell repertoires from more than 5 Graves' hyperthyroidism patients were also compared in the study. Following sampling, methimazole starting at 30 mg daily was given to hyperthyroidism patients, and high-dose intravenous methylprednisolone was given to ophthalmopathy patients. The paper reports TCR Vbeta CDR3 sequencing of roughly 140 peripheral blood samples: some 41 ophthalmopathy, 75 to 80 hyperthyroidism and around 17 progressor patients. The paper's findings and limits, for the study overall: Sample size was not statistically predetermined, and investigators were not blinded to group allocation. In validation, progression to ophthalmopathy was predicted by the model with nearly 71% sensitivity and nearly 75% specificity, a median of approximately 6.5 months before onset. Blood samples also contained most of the expanded thyroid clonotypes (frequency above 0.001), which suggests that blood repertoires may reflect thyroid immune responses. A 13 V-J signature model separated ophthalmopathy from stable hyperthyroidism, with roughly 88% sensitivity and 81.08% specificity in cross-validation and 80%/75% in testing.

Graves' hyperthyroidism was defined as stable when no progression to ophthalmopathy occurred over 18 months of follow-up. The hyperthyroidism patients were between 18 and 65 years old and newly diagnosed, with a disease duration of less than 2 months. Exclusion was applied to patients with uncontrolled infections, other autoimmune diseases, pregnancy or lactation. Diagnoses were based on clinical symptoms, serum thyroxine and TRAb, thyroid ultrasound and orbital computed tomography. PBMCs were separated from about 10 ml of fresh peripheral blood using Ficoll-Paque density gradient centrifugation. Trizol reagent was used to extract total RNA, and RNA quality was then checked on an Agilent 2100 Bioanalyzer. TCR beta CDR3 regions were amplified from RNA transcripts. A first-round RT-PCR of the TCR CDR3 used the HTBI primer set with the Qiagen OneStep RT-PCR kit. Libraries were constructed in a second round of multiplex PCR, after which size selection and purification were performed. Sequencing of the libraries was done on an Illumina HiSeq2000 using paired-end 100 bp reads. In the original analysis: SOAPnuke was used to process the raw data, removing reads that contained adapters or uncalled bases, had a mean Phred below 15, or lacked an exact match to the constant primer or identifier. COPE v1.2.5 was used to merge high-quality paired reads, and clonotypes were defined as unique nucleotide sequences. MiTCR v1.1 was used to align clonotypes to the IMGT TRBV, TRBD and TRBJ reference segments. The analysis included only V-J combinations with a frequency above 0.0001, which together covered roughly 99% of the repertoires. The TCS score was defined as the ratio of F50 (clonal expansion) to E x V (chaos), calculated using BLOSUM62-based TCRdist between CDR3 peptides within each V-J. Welch's t-statistics and random forest reduced fewer than 550 V-J features to 13, which were used in a naive Bayes classifier (R e1071). The similarity between thyroid and blood repertoires was quantified using the Morisita-Horn index. TCRdb trimmed the raw reads at Q25, called clones with MiXCR and kept productive beta chains. Every distinct CDR3 protein forms one entry, paired with its most common genes and DNA. V and J calls and clone size were set by TCRdb, not the authors. The sample table records roughly 800,000 distinct CDR3 sequences; about 38% of these occur just once. The ten largest clonotypes hold over 8% of the sample.

The germline V gene encodes CDR1 MGHDK and CDR2 SYGVNS. Trimming at the junction amounts to 3 bases on V and 8 bases on J, and the germline ends lie 11 bases apart. The CDR3 runs 13 amino acids, cysteine and phenylalanine included. The kept DNA is CDR3 alone, 39 bases in frame from the first base. Regarding this clonotype: This receptor's antigen is unknown. Base-call qualities are not available, and no considerably larger clone is one nucleotide away.

The sequence derives from a young man with Graves' hyperthyroidism. The chain joins TRBV25-1 to TRBJ1-3; the D gene is possibly TRBD1, with 5 bases matching. Sequencing was done on a sample of blood. The CDR3 reads CASSEDQGDTIYF. In nucleotide form, the sequence is TGTGCCAGCAGTGAGGACCAGGGAGACACCATATATTTT. The CDR3, completed at both ends by the reference TRBV25-1 and TRBJ1-3 genes, gives the full variable domain EADIYQTPRYLVIGTGKKITLECSQTMGHDKMYWYQQDPGMELHLIHYSYGVNSTEKGDLSSESTVSRIRTEHFPLTLESARPSHTSQYLCASSEDQGDTIYFGEGSWLTVV.